This T cell receptor (beta chain) was obtained from a study of vaccination and CD4 T cells after COVID-19. As for the study in general: Cells were stimulated with overlapping spike peptide pools from SARS-CoV-2, HCoV-NL63, HCoV-OC43 and HCoV-229E.

This clonotype occurred a few times. Its antigen is unidentified. The CDR3 has 13 amino acids. CDR1 is SGHTA, CDR2 FQGNSA, per germline. Trimming took off 5 bases at V and 2 bases at J, with 10 bases between the two ends. Treatment reported: approximately 10-day PBMC culture with coronavirus spike peptide pools or control peptides (ViraFEST assay). The Oncomine TCR Beta short-read assay was applied to DNA of cultured CD4+ T cells. MiXCR, applied by TCRdb to the PCR reads, yields one record per CDR3 protein. The repertoire has 15,000 to 20,000 distinct CDR3 sequences, under 45% of them found once; the top ten carry about 5.7%.

The sequences come from CD4+ T cells from blood, cultured in vitro, collected before SARS-CoV-2 vaccination. The receptor comes from a human donor who had recovered from COVID-19. The rearrangement joins TRBV7-2 to TRBJ2-7; maybe TRBD2 (7 bases). CDR3 loop: CASSVGGPYEQYF. The CDR3 region has the DNA TGTGCCAGCAGCGTCGGGGGGCCCTACGAGCAGTACTTC. The whole variable domain, filled in from reference TRBV7-2 and TRBJ2-7, reads GAGVSQSPSNKVTEKGKDVELRCDPISGHTALYWYRQSLGQGLEFLIYFQGNSAPDKSGLPSDRFSAERTGGSVSTLTIQRTQQEDSAVYLCASSVGGPYEQYFGPGTRLTVT.